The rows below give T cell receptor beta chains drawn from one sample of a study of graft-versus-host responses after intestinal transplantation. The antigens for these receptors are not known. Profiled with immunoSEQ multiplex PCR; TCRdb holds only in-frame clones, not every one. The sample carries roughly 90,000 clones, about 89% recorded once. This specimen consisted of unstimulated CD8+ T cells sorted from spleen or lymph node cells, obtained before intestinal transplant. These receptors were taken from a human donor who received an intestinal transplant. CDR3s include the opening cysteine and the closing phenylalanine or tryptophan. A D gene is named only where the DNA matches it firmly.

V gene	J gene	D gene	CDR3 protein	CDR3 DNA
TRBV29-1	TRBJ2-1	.	CSVDWGYSDEQFF	TGCAGCGTTGATTGGGGGTATTCGGATGAGCAGTTCTTC
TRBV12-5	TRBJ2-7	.	CASGLVLDEQYF	TGTGCTAGTGGTTTGGTACTCGACGAGCAGTACTTC
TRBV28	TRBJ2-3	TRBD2	CASSLYTSGSGTDTQYF	TGTGCCAGCAGTTTGTATACTAGCGGGAGCGGCACAGATACGCAGTATTTT
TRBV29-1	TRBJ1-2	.	CSVEALTSNYGYTF	TGCAGCGTTGAAGCCTTGACAAGTAACTATGGCTACACCTTC
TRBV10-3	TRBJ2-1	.	CAIRESARTNEQFF	TGTGCCATCAGAGAGAGCGCCCGGACCAATGAGCAGTTCTTC
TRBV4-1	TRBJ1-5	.	CASSQVESGVNQPQHF	TGCGCCAGCAGCCAAGTAGAGTCCGGGGTAAATCAGCCCCAGCATTTT
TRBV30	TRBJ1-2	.	CAWSEGMLGYTF	TGTGCCTGGAGTGAGGGGATGCTTGGCTACACCTTC
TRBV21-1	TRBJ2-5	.	CASSKELRGQETQYF	TGTGCCAGCAGCAAAGAATTGAGGGGCCAAGAGACCCAGTACTTC
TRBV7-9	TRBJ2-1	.	CASSPRVNEQFF	TGTGCCAGCAGCCCCAGGGTCAATGAGCAGTTCTTC
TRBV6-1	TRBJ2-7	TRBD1	CASSGWTGRYEQYF	TGTGCCAGCAGTGGTTGGACAGGGAGATACGAGCAGTACTTC